These 22 T cell receptor beta chains originate from one sample sequenced in a study of radiation and T cells in renal cell carcinoma. Using immunoSEQ multiplex PCR, the repertoire was profiled, and TCRdb retains in-frame clones only, with some absent. Of about 26,000 clones in the sample, about 84% were seen once. Indicated time point: blood 2 weeks post-SBRT. Treatment defined: 15 Gy SBRT to primary tumor, nephrectomy 4 weeks later. The input for sequencing was blood, taken from a patient whose treatment included radiotherapy and nephrectomy. Receptor source: a man between 60 and 70 years old with renal cell carcinoma.

This chain connects TRBV7-2 to TRBJ1-4; D perhaps matches TRBD1 (6 bases). The CDR3 has 14 residues. Germline CDR1 reads SGHTA; CDR2 reads FQGNSA. Trimming removed 2 bases from V and 5 bases from J, with 9 bases in between. The CDR3: CASSLSQGNEKLFF. The CDR3 DNA reads TGTGCCAGCAGCTTAAGTCAGGGGAATGAAAAACTGTTTTTT.

The chain employs TRBV5-4 and TRBJ2-5, with D tentatively TRBD2 (6 bases). From germline, CDR1 is SGHNT and CDR2 YYREEE (reference sequence). The length of the CDR3 is 15 residues. The V end lost 5 bases, the J end lost 5 bases, and 19 bases lay between the germline ends. The CDR3 DNA follows: TGTGCCAGCAGAACTAGCATAGGGAGTTGGGAGACCCAGTACTTC. As protein: CASRTSIGSWETQYF.

This chain uses TRBV19 with TRBJ2-3, with 12 bases that match TRBD2. J lost 3 bases, V lost 3 bases, and 4 bases had no gene match. Germline loops: CDR1 LNHDA, CDR2 SQIVND (reference sequence). This CDR3 has 16 residues. In DNA, the CDR3 is TGTGCCAGTAGTATGACTAGCGGGAGTGGGACAGATACGCAGTATTTT. Translated, it gives CASSMTSGSGTDTQYF. Combining the CDR3 with reference TRBV19 and TRBJ2-3 gives the whole variable domain DGGITQSPKYLFRKEGQNVTLSCEQNLNHDAMYWYRQDPGQGLRLIYYSQIVNDFQKGDIAEGYSVSREKKESFPLTVTSAQKNPTAFYLCASSMTSGSGTDTQYFGPGTRLTVL.

CDR3 in amino acids: CASSWGLEYNEQFF. The CDR3 DNA sequence: TGTGCCAGCAGCTGGGGCCTAGAGTACAATGAGCAGTTCTTC. V gene TRBV5-6 combines with J gene TRBJ2-1, with D possibly TRBD1 on 5 matching bases. V dropped 3 bases and J dropped 4 bases, with 11 bases sitting between them. Germline assignment: CDR1 SGHDT and CDR2 YYEEEE. The length of the CDR3 is 14 residues. Looking up the rest from reference TRBV5-6 and TRBJ2-1 gives the full variable domain: DAGVTQSPTHLIKTRGQQVTLRCSPKSGHDTVSWYQQALGQGPQFIFQYYEEEERQRGNFPDRFSGHQFPNYSSELNVNALLLGDSALYLCASSWGLEYNEQFFGPGTRLTVL.

This chain joins TRBV6-4 and TRBJ2-5, with D possibly TRBD2 on 6 matching bases. This CDR3 region has 13 residues. The germline CDR1 and CDR2 sequences are MRHNA and SNTAGT. V lost 7 bases, J lost 6 bases, and 15 bases lay in between. CDR3 nucleotide sequence: TGTGCCAGCACACGGCGAGGGAGGAAGACCCAGTACTTC. Protein product: CASTRRGRKTQYF.

There are a few counts of this clone. The rearrangement uses TRBV30 and TRBJ1-2, with D maybe TRBD1 (5 bases). V lost 0 bases, J lost 7 bases, and 12 bases lay in between. This CDR3 region has 13 residues. The germline V gene encodes CDR1 GTSNPN and CDR2 SVGIG (reference sequence). The CDR3 coding sequence is TGTGCCTGGAGTGTAAAGTGGGGGGTTGGCTACACCTTC. It specifies CAWSVKWGVGYTF. The full variable domain, with the rest looked up from reference TRBV30 and TRBJ1-2, is SQTIHQWPATLVQPVGSPLSLECTVEGTSNPNLYWYRQAAGRGLQLLFYSVGIGQISSEVPQNLSASRPQDRQFILSSKKLLLSDSGFYLCAWSVKWGVGYTFGSGTRLTVV.

This chain joins TRBV6-4 and TRBJ2-7; TRBD1 might be the D (6 bases). In germline, CDR1 is MRHNA, CDR2 SNTAGT. V shed 3 bases and J shed 4 bases, with 16 bases lying between them. The CDR3 is made up of 15 amino acids. The CDR3 region has the DNA TGTGCCAGCAGTGAGGAGGTGGACAGAACTTACGAGCAGTACTTC. Translating gives CASSEEVDRTYEQYF.

The chain is built from TRBV14 and TRBJ1-1, with a weak D call TRBD1 (6 bases). Per germline, CDR1 SGHDN and CDR2 FVKESK. V gave up 4 bases and J gave up 6 bases, with 21 bases separating them. CDR3 length equals 16 residues. CDR3 sequence reads: CASSPRSGTQSPEAFF. DNA of the CDR3: TGTGCCAGCAGCCCGAGATCCGGGACACAAAGCCCTGAAGCTTTCTTT.

This chain joins TRBV5-1 and TRBJ2-2, with 8 nucleotides matching TRBD2. This CDR3 contains 16 residues. The germline V gene has CDR1 SGHRS and CDR2 YFSETQ. The V and J ends lost 1 base and 6 bases, in that order; junction bases with no gene match: 8. The DNA of the CDR3 is TGCGCCAGCAGCTTGTTCGCGGGAGGTTTGGCCGGGGAGCTGTTTTTT. It yields the protein CASSLFAGGLAGELFF.

This clone occurred a few times. The V call is TRBV7-8, the J call TRBJ2-3; 11 positions agree with TRBD2. This CDR3 has 18 amino acids. Trimming removed 4 bases from V and 2 bases from J; junction bases left unmatched: 11. Germline V gene sequence: CDR1 SGHVS, CDR2 FQNEAQ. The CDR3 nucleotides are TGTGCCAGCAGCTGGCTTACTAGCGGGAGTCTTGTCACAGATACGCAGTATTTT. Amino acids: CASSWLTSGSLVTDTQYF.

The gene calls are TRBV16 and TRBJ1-1, with 9 bases that match TRBD1. CDR1 KGHSY and CDR2 FQNENV come from the germline V gene. The ends lost 4 bases at V and 3 bases at J; junction bases unmatched: 12. The CDR3 is made up of 17 amino acids. The CDR3 spells CASSLETGGGSYTEAFF. CDR3 in DNA: TGTGCCAGCAGCCTAGAAACAGGGGGCGGTTCGTACACTGAAGCTTTCTTT.

The chain uses TRBV7-2 and TRBJ2-3; D remains ambiguous. V was trimmed by 7 bases and J by 5 bases, leaving 16 bases between them. Germline V CDR1 and CDR2: SGHTA, FQGNSA. The CDR3 is 14 amino acids. The CDR3 coding sequence is TGTGCCAGCATGCTGCGAGGCTTTGGAGATACGCAGTATTTT. Its protein is CASMLRGFGDTQYF.

The J gene is TRBJ2-5, the V gene TRBV7-2, with TRBD2 matching over 12 bases. Near its end, the DNA agrees better with TRBJ2-7, so the J call may be wrong. The CDR3 runs 15 residues. Looked up from germline, CDR1 is SGHTA and CDR2 is FQGNSA. The CDR3 is CASTSGLAGSYEQYF. CDR3 DNA sequence: TGTGCCAGCACCAGCGGACTAGCGGGGTCCTACGAGCAGTACTTC.

The rearrangement links TRBV5-4 to TRBJ2-2, with 9 bases aligning to TRBD1. Germline V CDR1 and CDR2: SGHNT, YYREEE (reference sequence). Trimming at V came to 4 bases and at J to 1 base, leaving 2 bases not matched to a gene. The CDR3 loop spans 15 amino acids. The CDR3 loop is CASSRGQGNTGELFF. The CDR3 DNA is TGTGCCAGCAGCCGGGGACAGGGGAACACCGGGGAGCTGTTTTTT.

CDR3 bases: TGTGCCAGTAGTATCACCTTGGGACTAGCAGATACGCAGTATTTT. Amino acid sequence: CASSITLGLADTQYF. J is TRBJ2-3 and V is TRBV19; 8 nucleotides line up with TRBD2. From germline, CDR1 is LNHDA and CDR2 SQIVND (reference sequence). The CDR3 is made up of 15 amino acids. V lost 3 bases and J lost 4; bases outside the gene matches: 6.

The rearrangement links TRBV5-6 to TRBJ1-2, with TRBD1 as a possible D gene (5 bases). Per germline, CDR1 SGHDT and CDR2 YYEEEE. The CDR3 loop spans 14 amino acids. V was trimmed by 6 bases and J by 3 bases, leaving 15 bases between them. CDR3 nucleotide sequence: TGTGCCAGCATGTTGTGGGGGACGTACTATGGCTACACCTTC. Amino acid sequence: CASMLWGTYYGYTF.

The chain employs TRBV5-1 and TRBJ2-7, with a tentative D call TRBD2 (7 bases). V dropped 2 bases and J dropped 4 bases, with 13 bases sitting between them. The CDR3 is 14 amino acids. CDR1 is SGHRS and CDR2 is YFSETQ in the germline V gene. The CDR3 reads CASSLAGQSYEQYF. CDR3 nucleotide sequence: TGCGCCAGCAGCTTAGCGGGACAATCTTACGAGCAGTACTTC.

The chain couples TRBV4-1 to TRBJ1-1, with D maybe TRBD1 (5 bases). Germline CDR1 and CDR2: MGHRA and YSYEKL. V gave up 9 bases and J gave up 0 bases, with 14 bases separating them. This CDR3 spans 14 amino acids. CDR3 sequence (DNA): TGCGCCAGTACCCACAGGCCCGTGAACACTGAAGCTTTCTTT. Translation gives CASTHRPVNTEAFF.

CDR3 region: CASTGQVDTGELFF. As DNA, the CDR3 is TGTGCCAGCACAGGACAGGTGGACACCGGGGAGCTGTTTTTT. The genes are TRBV2 and TRBJ2-2, with TRBD1 identical over 7 bases. Germline values: CDR1 SNHLY, CDR2 FYNNEI. V lost 7 bases and J lost 3; bases outside the gene matches: 5. The CDR3 runs 14 residues. The full variable domain, rest sourced from reference TRBV2 and TRBJ2-2, is EPEVTQTPSHQVTQMGQEVILRCVPISNHLYFYWYRQILGQKVEFLVSFYNNEISEKSEIFDDQFSVERPDGSNFTLKIRSTKLEDSAMYFCASTGQVDTGELFFGEGSRLTVL.

The CDR3: CASSLVSGQETQYF. The CDR3 nucleotides are TGTGCCAGCAGCTTAGTCTCTGGACAAGAGACCCAGTACTTC. The chain employs TRBV7-9 and TRBJ2-5, with D unclear. The CDR3 runs to 14 residues. Germline CDR1 and CDR2: SEHNR and FQNEAQ (reference sequence). The V and J ends lost 1 base and 2 bases respectively, with 8 bases between them.

The CDR3 reads CASSQHRFRTGQNIQYF. In nucleotides, the CDR3 is TGCGCCAGCAGCCAACACCGATTTAGGACAGGGCAAAACATTCAGTACTTC. The J gene is TRBJ2-4, the V gene TRBV4-3; TRBD1 matches 8 bases. V gave up 2 bases and J gave up 5 bases; unmatched junction bases: 11. Per germline, CDR1 LGHNA and CDR2 YSLEER. The CDR3 length is 17 residues.

The rearrangement links TRBV14 to TRBJ2-7, with 7 bases aligning to TRBD2. Germline V lookup: CDR1 SGHDN, CDR2 FVKESK. J was trimmed by 5 bases and V by 0 bases; bases with no gene match: 10. The CDR3 covers 16 residues. This chain's CDR3 is CASSQDRVGGLNEQYF. The CDR3 DNA sequence: TGTGCCAGCAGCCAAGATCGGGTGGGAGGGCTAAACGAGCAGTACTTC.